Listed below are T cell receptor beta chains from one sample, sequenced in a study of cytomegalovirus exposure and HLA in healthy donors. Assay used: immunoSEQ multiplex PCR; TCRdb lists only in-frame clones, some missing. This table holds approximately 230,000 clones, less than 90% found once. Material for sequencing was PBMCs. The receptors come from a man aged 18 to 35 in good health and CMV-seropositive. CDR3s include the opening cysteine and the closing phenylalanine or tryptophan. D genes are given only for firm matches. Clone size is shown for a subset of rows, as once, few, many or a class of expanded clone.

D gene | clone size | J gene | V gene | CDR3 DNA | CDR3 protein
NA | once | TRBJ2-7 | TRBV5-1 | TGCGCCAGCAGCTGGGACAACTCCTACGAGCAGTACTTC | CASSWDNSYEQYF
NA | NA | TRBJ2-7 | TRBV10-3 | TGTGCCATCAGTGAGTCGGGCGGCGAGCAGTACTTC | CAISESGGEQYF
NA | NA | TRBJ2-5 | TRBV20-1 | TGCAGTGCCGTCCGGCAAGAGACCCAGTACTTC | CSAVRQETQYF
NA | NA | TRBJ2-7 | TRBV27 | TGTGCCAGCAGTTGGTCCACAGGATTACAGCTCTACGAGCAGTACTTC | CASSWSTGLQLYEQYF
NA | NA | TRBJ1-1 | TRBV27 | TGTGCCAGCCCGGCACTGGGCCCTTCAAAAAACACTGAAGCTTTCTTT | CASPALGPSKNTEAFF
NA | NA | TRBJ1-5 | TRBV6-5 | TGTGCCAGCAGTTCTTACAGGGAGATGCAGCCCCAGCATTTT | CASSSYREMQPQHF
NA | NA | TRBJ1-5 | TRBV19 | TGTGCCAGTAGTATGGTAGGGGGCAATCAGCCCCAGCATTTT | CASSMVGGNQPQHF
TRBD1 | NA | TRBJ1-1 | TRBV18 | TGTGCCAGCTCACCTGGGGACAGGGGGCCTGAAGCTTTCTTT | CASSPGDRGPEAFF
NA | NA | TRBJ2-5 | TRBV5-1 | TGCGCCAGCAGGCTGGAGGGTGGGGCCCAGTACTTC | CASRLEGGAQYF
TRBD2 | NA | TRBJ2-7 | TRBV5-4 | TGTGCCAGCAGCACGGGACTAGCCCGCTCCTACGAGCAGTACTTC | CASSTGLARSYEQYF
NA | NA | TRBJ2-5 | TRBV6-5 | TGTGCCAGCAGCCGCTTTGTACAAGAGACCCAGTACTTC | CASSRFVQETQYF
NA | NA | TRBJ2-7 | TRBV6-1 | TGTGCCAGCAGTTCTTCCCTCTCCTACGAGCAGTACTTC | CASSSSLSYEQYF
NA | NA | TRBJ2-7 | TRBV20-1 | TGCAGTGCCAGGGGCCCCTACGAGCAGTACTTC | CSARGPYEQYF
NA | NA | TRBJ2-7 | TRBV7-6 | TGTGCCAGCAGCTTAGGCAGGGCCCTAACCACCTACGAGCAGTACTTC | CASSLGRALTTYEQYF
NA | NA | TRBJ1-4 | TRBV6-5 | TGTGCCAGCAGTTGGGGGGTCGGGGAAAAACTGTTTTTT | CASSWGVGEKLFF
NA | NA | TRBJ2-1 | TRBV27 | TGTGCCAGCAGCCGGACTTACGAGCCCTACAATGAGCAGTTCTTC | CASSRTYEPYNEQFF
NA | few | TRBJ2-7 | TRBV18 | TGTGCCAGCTCAGATAGCCCGGGACGAGCCTACGAGCAGTACTTC | CASSDSPGRAYEQYF
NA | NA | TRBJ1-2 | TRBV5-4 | TGTGCCAGCAGCAACACAGGGTACTATGGCTACACCTTC | CASSNTGYYGYTF
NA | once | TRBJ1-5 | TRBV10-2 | TGCGCCAGCAGTCCCCTGGGGAGCAATCAGCCCCAGCATTTT | CASSPLGSNQPQHF
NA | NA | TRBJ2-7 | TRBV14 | TGTGCCAGCAGCCAAGATAGGATAGGAGAAGGGCGTACCAGCTCCTACGAGCAGTACTTC | CASSQDRIGEGRTSSYEQYF
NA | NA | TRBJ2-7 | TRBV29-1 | TGCAGCGTTGAAGATTCGGGGGACCCCCCTAGGTACTTC | CSVEDSGDPPRYF
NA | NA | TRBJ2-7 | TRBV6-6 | TGTGCCAGCAGTCAAACCCCCGACGGGTACGAGCAGTACTTC | CASSQTPDGYEQYF
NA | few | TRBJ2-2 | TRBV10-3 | TGTGCCTCAACGGCCGCCACCGGGGAGCTGTTTTTT | CASTAATGELFF
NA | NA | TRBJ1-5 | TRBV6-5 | TGTGCCAGCAGTCGGGATCTCGGTCAGCCCCAGCATTTT | CASSRDLGQPQHF
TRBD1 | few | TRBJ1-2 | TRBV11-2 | TGTGCCAGCAGCTTAGTGCTGGGACAGGGGGCCGACTATGGCTACACCTTC | CASSLVLGQGADYGYTF
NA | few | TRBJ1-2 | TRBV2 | TGTGCCAGCAGGACCGGGACGGGCTATGGCTACACCTTC | CASRTGTGYGYTF